The 25 T cell receptor beta chains below all came from one sample that was sequenced in a study of graft-versus-host responses after intestinal transplantation. Some clones are missing from TCRdb's copy, which holds only in-frame ones; the method was immunoSEQ multiplex PCR. The sample yields about 110,000 clones, roughly nine tenths seen once. Which antigens these TCRs recognize remains unknown. Sequenced material: unstimulated CD4+ T cells sorted from spleen or lymph node cells, taken before transplant. These receptor sequences come from a human donor who was the organ donor for an intestinal transplant.

This clone was picked up one time. The V and J genes are TRBV7-9 and TRBJ1-5, with D maybe TRBD1 (5 bases). There are 14 residues in the CDR3. Trimming removed 2 bases from V and 8 bases from J, with 13 bases in between. CDR1 is SEHNR and CDR2 is FQNEAQ in the germline V gene (reference sequence). Here the CDR3 DNA reads TGTGCCAGCAGCTTACAGGGACGGCCGAAGCCCCAGCATTTT. Translation gives CASSLQGRPKPQHF.

This rearrangement joins TRBV21-1 to TRBJ2-7. TRBV21-1 is a recognized pseudogene. This CDR3 comprises 14 residues. CDR3: CASSKRRTPGEQYF. The CDR3 DNA follows: TGTGCCAGCAGCAAGAGGAGGACACCGGGCGAGCAGTACTTC.

This chain joins TRBV23-1 and TRBJ1-3; maybe TRBD1 (5 bases). TRBV23-1 falls under the ORF class, with uncertain function. Trimming shortened V by 0 bases and J by 0 bases, and 12 bases separated the two germline ends. This CDR3 has 17 amino acids. The CDR3 region is CASSQSRQGVSGNTIYF. The CDR3 DNA follows: TGCGCCAGCAGTCAATCAAGGCAGGGAGTCTCTGGAAACACCATATATTTT.

This chain uses TRBV11-2 with TRBJ2-6, with unresolved D. This CDR3 has 15 amino acids. Looked up from germline, CDR1 is SGHAT and CDR2 is FQNNGV. Between the trimmed V and J ends, which lost 5 bases and 2 bases, there was a span of 10 bases. CDR3 nucleotide sequence: TGTGCCAGCAGCCCTTGGTCCGCTGGGGCCAACGTCCTGACTTTC. It yields the protein CASSPWSAGANVLTF.

V gene TRBV18 combines with J gene TRBJ2-3; D unclear. Deletions cut 6 bases from V and 2 bases from J, with 12 bases between. CDR1 is KGHSH and CDR2 is LQKENI in the germline V gene. The length of the CDR3 is 14 residues. The CDR3 is CASSSFSNTDTQYF. As DNA, the CDR3 is TGTGCCAGCTCCTCGTTCTCGAACACAGATACGCAGTATTTT.

This rearrangement joins TRBV7-2 to TRBJ1-2, with D hard to call. Trimming stripped 1 base from V and 4 bases from J, with 13 bases between. CDR1 is SGHTA and CDR2 is FQGNSA in the germline V gene. The CDR3 sequence is 15 residues long. The CDR3 sequence is CASSLDWTGLYGYTF. In DNA form, the CDR3 reads TGTGCCAGCAGCTTAGATTGGACGGGTCTCTATGGCTACACCTTC.

This clone was picked up one time. This sequence joins TRBV6-5 and TRBJ2-1, with D possibly matching TRBD1 (5 bases). This CDR3 has 11 amino acids. V was trimmed by 5 bases and J by 9 bases, leaving 8 bases between them. Germline V CDR1 and CDR2: MNHEY, SVGAGI. CDR3 loop: CASSEGVEQFF. The CDR3 DNA follows: TGTGCCAGCAGTGAAGGGGTTGAGCAGTTCTTC.

This chain connects TRBV21-1 to TRBJ2-1; the tabulated D call, TRBD1, remains unverified against the DNA. TRBV21-1 is given as a pseudogene. This CDR3 is built from 16 residues. The CDR3 DNA reads as TGTGCCAGCAGCAAAGGGGCGGCCGGGACACACAATGAGCAGTTCTTC. As protein: CASSKGAAGTHNEQFF.

This sequence joins TRBV5-6 and TRBJ1-4; 10 nucleotides align to TRBD1. After removal of 2 bases from V and 8 bases from J, the junction contained 6 bases not matched to a gene. This CDR3 spans 15 amino acids. The germline V gene has CDR1 SGHDT and CDR2 YYEEEE. CDR3 residues: CASSFMTGGGEKLFF. CDR3 nucleotides: TGTGCCAGCAGCTTCATGACAGGGGGCGGCGAAAAACTGTTTTTT. The entire variable domain, with the rest obtained from reference TRBV5-6 and TRBJ1-4, is as follows: DAGVTQSPTHLIKTRGQQVTLRCSPKSGHDTVSWYQQALGQGPQFIFQYYEEEERQRGNFPDRFSGHQFPNYSSELNVNALLLGDSALYLCASSFMTGGGEKLFFGSGTQLSVL.

The chain combines TRBV30 with TRBJ2-3, with TRBD2 matching over 10 bases. Germline-derived CDR1 and CDR2 are GTSNPN and SVGIG (reference sequence). V shed 0 bases and J 13 bases; nucleotides not matched to a gene: 7. CDR3 length: 13 residues. The CDR3 sequence is CAWSVLSLAGKYF. The CDR3 DNA sequence: TGTGCCTGGAGTGTATTATCACTAGCGGGAAAGTATTTT.

V gene TRBV5-6 combines with J gene TRBJ2-7, with D perhaps matching TRBD1 or TRBD2 (5 bases each). V was pared by 4 bases and J by 5 bases, with 10 bases between. CDR3 length equals 12 residues. CDR1 and CDR2 from the germline V gene are SGHDT and YYEEEE. The CDR3, as DNA: TGTGCCAGCAGCCCGGGGCTACACGAGCAGTACTTC. Protein product: CASSPGLHEQYF.

The chain combines TRBV30 with TRBJ1-1; D uncertain. V lost 2 bases to trimming and J lost 0 bases, with 13 bases between them. CDR3 length equals 15 residues. The germline CDR1 and CDR2 sequences are GTSNPN and SVGIG (reference sequence). CDR3 DNA: TGTGCCTGGAGTCCTACCCTGACAATGAACACTGAAGCTTTCTTT. It yields the protein CAWSPTLTMNTEAFF.

J is TRBJ1-1 and V is TRBV29-1; D may be TRBD1 (6 bases). CDR1 is SQVTM, CDR2 ANQGSEA, per germline. CDR3 length: 12 amino acids. With 2 bases removed from V and 10 bases from J, the gap between germline ends came to 14 bases. CDR3 coding DNA: TGCAGCGTTGAATACAGGGATTCTCGAGCTTTCTTT. This translates into CSVEYRDSRAFF.

J is TRBJ2-3 and V is TRBV15; 11 nucleotides align to TRBD2. CDR1 is LNHNV, CDR2 YYDKDF, per germline (reference sequence). After removal of 1 base from V and 4 bases from J, the junction contained 4 bases not matched to a gene. The CDR3 contains 16 residues. The CDR3: CATSRGSGRESDTQYF. The DNA for the CDR3 is TGTGCCACCAGCAGAGGTAGCGGGAGGGAGTCAGATACGCAGTATTTT.

This sequence joins TRBV6-1 and TRBJ1-5; D is ambiguous. Trimming removed 5 bases at V and 6 bases at J, with 11 bases between. The CDR3 runs 13 residues. In germline, CDR1 is MNHNS, CDR2 SASEGT. The CDR3 region is CASSLVDGQPQHF. CDR3 coding DNA: TGTGCCAGCAGTCTAGTGGATGGTCAGCCCCAGCATTTT.

The genes are TRBV5-1 and TRBJ2-1; D gene uncertain. The ends were cut back, 0 bases at V and 3 bases at J, with 10 bases in the middle. Looked up from germline, CDR1 is SGHRS and CDR2 is YFSETQ. The CDR3 spans 15 residues. The chain's CDR3 is CASSLENRIYNEQFF. The CDR3 coding sequence is TGCGCCAGCAGCTTGGAGAATAGAATCTACAATGAGCAGTTCTTC.

The gene calls are TRBV10-3 and TRBJ1-1; 9 bases map to TRBD1. The V and J ends lost 7 bases and 4 bases, in that order; junction bases with no gene match: 4. Germline V lookup: CDR1 ENHRY, CDR2 SYGVKD. This CDR3 contains 13 residues. In DNA, the CDR3 is TGTGCCATCACTTCGGACAGGGGCACTGAAGCTTTCTTT. Amino acid sequence: CAITSDRGTEAFF.

This clone has more than one count but fewer than ten. The V gene is TRBV6-1, the J gene TRBJ1-2, with TRBD1 as a possible D gene (5 bases). In germline, CDR1 is MNHNS, CDR2 SASEGT. V was pared by 6 bases and J by 0 bases, with 8 bases between. The CDR3 sequence is 13 residues long. The CDR3: CASSPTANYGYTF. For the CDR3, the DNA is TGTGCCAGCAGCCCGACAGCTAACTATGGCTACACCTTC.

J is TRBJ2-7 and V is TRBV5-6; TRBD2 aligns across 14 bases. The CDR3 is 15 residues long. Germline CDR1 reads SGHDT; CDR2 reads YYEEEE. The J segment lost 3 bases and the V segment lost 4 bases, leaving 3 bases of the junction unmatched. The CDR3, as DNA: TGTGCCAGCAGCCGTGGACTAGCGGGAGGCTACGAGCAGTACTTC. Amino acids: CASSRGLAGGYEQYF.

This chain uses TRBV10-2 with TRBJ2-1; D remains unclear. Trimming cost V 7 bases and J 4 bases, with 2 bases left between them. The germline gives CDR1 WSHSY, CDR2 SAAADI. The CDR3 spans 10 residues. CDR3 DNA: TGCGCCAGCACGTACAATGAGCAGTTCTTC. Protein: CASTYNEQFF.

The chain employs TRBV28 and TRBJ2-6; the D is unclear. The CDR3 totals 16 residues. In germline, CDR1 is MDHEN, CDR2 SYDVKM. V lost 2 bases and J lost 0, with 8 bases in between. CDR3 protein: CASSLMVTSGANVLTF. Written as DNA, the CDR3 is TGTGCCAGCAGTTTAATGGTAACCTCTGGGGCCAACGTCCTGACTTTC.

This chain connects TRBV6-1 to TRBJ1-3; the D is unclear. The CDR3 has 13 amino acids. In germline, CDR1 is MNHNS, CDR2 SASEGT. V was shortened by 2 bases and J by 4 bases, with 6 bases between the two germline ends. The CDR3 DNA follows: TGTGCCAGCAGTGAAATGAGGGGAAACACCATATATTTT. Residues: CASSEMRGNTIYF.

In its sample, this clone was seen once. A junction boundary mismatches the germline segment, possibly from a read error. The CDR3 DNA reads as TGTGTTAGTGGCGTATACTACGAGCAGTACTTC. It encodes CVSGVYYEQYF. This chain joins TRBV12-5 and TRBJ2-7, with D hard to call. CDR3 length: 11 amino acids. Germline CDR1 LGHNT, CDR2 FRNRAP.

The V and J genes are TRBV5-1 and TRBJ2-7; 9 bases match TRBD1. V shed 0 bases and J 5 bases; nucleotides not matched to a gene: 6. Germline V gene sequence: CDR1 SGHRS, CDR2 YFSETQ. The CDR3 has 15 residues. The CDR3 DNA follows: TGCGCCAGCAGCTTGGTTGCGACAGGGGGGGACGAGCAGTACTTC. This sequence encodes CASSLVATGGDEQYF. The full variable domain, completed using reference TRBV5-1 and TRBJ2-7, is KAGVTQTPRYLIKTRGQQVTLSCSPISGHRSVSWYQQTPGQGLQFLFEYFSETQRNKGNFPGRFSGRQFSNSRSEMNVSTLELGDSALYLCASSLVATGGDEQYFGPGTRLTVT.

This sequence joins TRBV6-1 and TRBJ2-7, with 11 positions matching TRBD2. With 5 bases clipped from V and 4 bases from J, the junction kept 4 bases outside the gene matches. Germline V CDR1 and CDR2: MNHNS, SASEGT. The CDR3 runs to 14 residues. This chain's CDR3 is CASSTSGSMYEQYF. CDR3 in DNA: TGTGCCAGCAGTACTAGCGGGAGTATGTACGAGCAGTACTTC.